The 9 T cell receptor beta chains presented below share a single source sample, sequenced in a study of technical replicates of blood from a few donors. Measured with immunoSEQ multiplex PCR; TCRdb has only the in-frame clones, and not every one. The top ten clones hold roughly 0.26% of a sample with under 85,000 clones, 94% of them seen once. Input material: T cells isolated from PBMCs. The source of these receptors is a human donor in good health.

In DNA form, the CDR3 reads TGTGCCAGCAGTTCTAGGCGTACTAATGAAAAACTGTTTTTT. Translated, it gives CASSSRRTNEKLFF. The chain combines TRBV28 with TRBJ1-4; D not resolved. Germline V lookup: CDR1 MDHEN, CDR2 SYDVKM. V lost 4 bases to trimming and J lost 2 bases, with 8 bases between them. The CDR3 runs to 14 residues.

The CDR3 coding sequence is TGTGCCATCACCCCAGACAGGGGAGGCACCGGGGAGCTGTTTTTT. The encoded protein is CAITPDRGGTGELFF. This rearrangement joins TRBV10-3 to TRBJ2-2; 8 bases fit TRBD1. From germline, CDR1 is ENHRY and CDR2 SYGVKD. The CDR3 has 15 residues. Trimming cost V 7 bases and J 4 bases; bases outside gene matches: 8.

The rearrangement uses TRBV9 and TRBJ2-3; D may be TRBD2 (6 bases). V lost 1 base and J lost 4, with 10 bases in between. CDR1 is SGDLS, CDR2 YYNGEE, per germline. The CDR3 sequence is 14 residues long. The CDR3 DNA reads TGTGCCAGCAGCGTATCACTAGCAGCAGATACGCAGTATTTT. Translated, it gives CASSVSLAADTQYF.

The chain joins TRBV27 to TRBJ2-7, with a weak D call TRBD2 (6 bases). The germline CDR1 and CDR2 sequences are MNHEY and SMNVEV (reference sequence). This CDR3 is built from 15 residues. Trimming cost V 2 bases and J 2 bases, with 13 bases left between them. CDR3: CASSLVPSVAYEQYF. The CDR3 coding sequence is TGTGCCAGCAGTTTAGTCCCTAGCGTTGCCTACGAGCAGTACTTC.

The chain couples TRBV2 to TRBJ2-7; 7 bases are shared with TRBD1. Trimming cost V 6 bases and J 0 bases; bases outside gene matches: 14. Germline V gives CDR1 SNHLY, CDR2 FYNNEI. The length of the CDR3 is 17 residues. CDR3 nucleotide sequence: TGTGCCAGCAGCGCCCCGGAGACAGGGATAAACTCCTACGAGCAGTACTTC. Amino acid sequence: CASSAPETGINSYEQYF.

V is TRBV2 and J is TRBJ2-3; 10 positions match TRBD2. The CDR3 covers 14 residues. Germline V gene data show CDR1 as SNHLY and CDR2 as FYNNEI. The junction had 4 bases not matched to a gene; V was cut back by 6 bases and J by 4 bases. This CDR3 is CASRNGLAADTQYF. As DNA, the CDR3 is TGTGCCAGCAGGAACGGACTAGCGGCAGATACGCAGTATTTT.

This sequence joins TRBV2 and TRBJ2-7; TRBD1 aligns across 9 bases. Germline V gene data show CDR1 as SNHLY and CDR2 as FYNNEI. The V segment lost 0 bases and the J segment 3 bases; nucleotides outside the gene matches: 9. The CDR3 loop spans 17 amino acids. CDR3 DNA sequence: TGTGCCAGCAGTGAAGCGCGAGCGGGACAGGGCGTCTACGAGCAGTACTTC. Protein sequence: CASSEARAGQGVYEQYF.

The chain carries TRBV11-3 and TRBJ2-5; possible D gene TRBD1, 5 bases. The CDR3 extends over 14 amino acids. Germline V lookup: CDR1 SGHNT, CDR2 YENEEA. V was clipped by 3 bases and J by 5 bases, with 13 bases between them. CDR3 sequence reads: CASSFRDWAETQYF. DNA for the CDR3: TGTGCCAGCAGCTTCAGGGATTGGGCTGAGACCCAGTACTTC. The variable domain in full, completed from reference TRBV11-3 and TRBJ2-5, reads EAGVVQSPRYKIIEKKQPVAFWCNPISGHNTLYWYLQNLGQGPELLIRYENEEAVDDSQLPKDRFSAERLKGVDSTLKIQPAELGDSAVYLCASSFRDWAETQYFGPGTRLLVL.

This chain links TRBV27 with TRBJ2-3; D uncertain. The CDR3 is 14 amino acids. Germline V lookup: CDR1 MNHEY, CDR2 SMNVEV (reference sequence). V lost 6 bases and J lost 3, with 13 bases in between. The CDR3 protein is CASSLTGETDTQYF. CDR3 nucleotide sequence: TGTGCCAGCAGCTTGACTGGAGAAACAGATACGCAGTATTTT.